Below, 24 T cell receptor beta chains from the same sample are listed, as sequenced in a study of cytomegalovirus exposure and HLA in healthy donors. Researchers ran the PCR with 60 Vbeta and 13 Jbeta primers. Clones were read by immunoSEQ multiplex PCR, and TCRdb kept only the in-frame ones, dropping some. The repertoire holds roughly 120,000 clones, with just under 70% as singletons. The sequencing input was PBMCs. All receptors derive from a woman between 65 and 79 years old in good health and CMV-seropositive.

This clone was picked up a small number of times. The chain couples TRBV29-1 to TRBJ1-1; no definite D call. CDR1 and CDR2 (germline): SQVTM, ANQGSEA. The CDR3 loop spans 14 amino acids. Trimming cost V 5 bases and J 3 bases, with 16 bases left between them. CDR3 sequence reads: CSVCSAPRDTEAFF. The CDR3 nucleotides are TGCAGCGTTTGTTCTGCGCCGAGGGACACTGAAGCTTTCTTT.

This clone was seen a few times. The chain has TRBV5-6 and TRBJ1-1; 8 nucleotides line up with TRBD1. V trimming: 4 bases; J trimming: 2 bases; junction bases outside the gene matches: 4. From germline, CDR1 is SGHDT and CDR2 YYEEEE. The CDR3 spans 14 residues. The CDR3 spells CASSPGQGNTEAFF. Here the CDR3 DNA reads TGTGCCAGCAGCCCAGGACAGGGAAACACTGAAGCTTTCTTT.

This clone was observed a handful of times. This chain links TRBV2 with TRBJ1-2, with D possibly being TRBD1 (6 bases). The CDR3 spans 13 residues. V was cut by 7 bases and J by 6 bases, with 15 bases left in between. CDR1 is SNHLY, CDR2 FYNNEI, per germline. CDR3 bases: TGTGCCAGCAATGCAGGGGAAGAGGATGGCTACACCTTC. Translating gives CASNAGEEDGYTF.

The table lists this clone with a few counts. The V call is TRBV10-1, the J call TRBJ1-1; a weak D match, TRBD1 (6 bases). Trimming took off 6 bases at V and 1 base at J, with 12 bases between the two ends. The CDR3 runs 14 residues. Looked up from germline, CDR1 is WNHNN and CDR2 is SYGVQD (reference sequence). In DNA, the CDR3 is TGCGCCAGCAGGCGGACAGAGCCGAACACTGAAGCTTTCTTT. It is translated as CASRRTEPNTEAFF.

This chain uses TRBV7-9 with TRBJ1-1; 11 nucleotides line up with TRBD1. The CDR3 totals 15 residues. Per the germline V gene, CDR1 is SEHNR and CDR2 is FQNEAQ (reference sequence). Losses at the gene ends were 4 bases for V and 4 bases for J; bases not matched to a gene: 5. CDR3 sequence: CASSSTGTGGTEAFF. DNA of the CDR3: TGTGCCAGCAGCTCGACCGGGACAGGGGGCACTGAAGCTTTCTTT. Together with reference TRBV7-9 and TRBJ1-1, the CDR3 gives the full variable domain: DTGVSQNPRHKITKRGQNVTFRCDPISEHNRLYWYRQTLGQGPEFLTYFQNEAQLEKSRLLSDRFSAERPKGSFSTLEIQRTEQGDSAMYLCASSSTGTGGTEAFFGQGTRLTVV.

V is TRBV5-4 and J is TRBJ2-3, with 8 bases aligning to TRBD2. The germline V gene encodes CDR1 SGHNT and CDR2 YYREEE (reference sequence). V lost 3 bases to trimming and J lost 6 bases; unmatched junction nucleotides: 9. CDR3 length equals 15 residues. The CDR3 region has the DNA TGTGCCAGCAGCTCCGGGGGGGGGCCCTGGGATACGCAGTATTTT. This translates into CASSSGGGPWDTQYF.

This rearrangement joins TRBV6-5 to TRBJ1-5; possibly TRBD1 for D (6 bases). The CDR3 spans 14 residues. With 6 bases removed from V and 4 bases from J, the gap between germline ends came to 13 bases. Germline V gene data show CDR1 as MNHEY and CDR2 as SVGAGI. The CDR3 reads CASSAPGHNQPQHF. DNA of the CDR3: TGTGCCAGCAGCGCACCGGGACATAATCAGCCCCAGCATTTT.

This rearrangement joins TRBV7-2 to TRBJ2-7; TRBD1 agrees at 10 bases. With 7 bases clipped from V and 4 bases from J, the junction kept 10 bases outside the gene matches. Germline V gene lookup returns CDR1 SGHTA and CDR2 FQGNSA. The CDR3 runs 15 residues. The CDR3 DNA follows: TGTGCCAGCAACGTGGGACAGGGGTTAATTTACGAGCAGTACTTC. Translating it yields CASNVGQGLIYEQYF.

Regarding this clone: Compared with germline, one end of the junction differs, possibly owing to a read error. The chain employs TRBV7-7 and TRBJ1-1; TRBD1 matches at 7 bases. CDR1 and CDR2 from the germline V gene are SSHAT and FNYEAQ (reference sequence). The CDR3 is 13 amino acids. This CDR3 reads CASSRDSNTEAFF. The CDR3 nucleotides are TGTGCTAGCAGTCGGGACAGCAACACTGAAGCTTTCTTT.

CDR3: CASGLALWVAASTGELFF. The CDR3 DNA reads as TGTGCTAGTGGTTTGGCCCTTTGGGTAGCGGCAAGCACCGGGGAGCTGTTTTTT. The chain couples TRBV12-5 to TRBJ2-2, with D perhaps matching TRBD2 (6 bases). V was trimmed by 1 base and J by 4 bases, leaving 19 bases between them. The CDR3 is made up of 18 amino acids. Germline CDR1 is LGHNT and CDR2 is FRNRAP.

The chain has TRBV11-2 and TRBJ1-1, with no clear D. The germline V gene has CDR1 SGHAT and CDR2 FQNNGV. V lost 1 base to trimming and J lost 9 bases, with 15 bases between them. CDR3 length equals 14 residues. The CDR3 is CASSLGSQQIKAFF. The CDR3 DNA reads TGTGCCAGCAGCTTAGGTAGTCAACAGATTAAAGCTTTCTTT.

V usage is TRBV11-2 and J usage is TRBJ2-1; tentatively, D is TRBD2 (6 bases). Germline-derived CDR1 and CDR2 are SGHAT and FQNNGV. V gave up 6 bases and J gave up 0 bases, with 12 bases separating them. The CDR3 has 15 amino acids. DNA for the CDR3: TGTGCCAGCAGGGAGGGGCGGACCTCCTACAATGAGCAGTTCTTC. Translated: CASREGRTSYNEQFF.

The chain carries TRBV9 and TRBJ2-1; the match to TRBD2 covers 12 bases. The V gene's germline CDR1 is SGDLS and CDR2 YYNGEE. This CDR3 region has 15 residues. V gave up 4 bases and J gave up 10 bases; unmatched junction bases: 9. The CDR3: CASSPSSGGATEQFF. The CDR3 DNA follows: TGTGCCAGCAGCCCCTCTAGCGGGGGGGCGACGGAGCAGTTCTTC. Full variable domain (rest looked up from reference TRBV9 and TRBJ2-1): DSGVTQTPKHLITATGQRVTLRCSPRSGDLSVYWYQQSLDQGLQFLIQYYNGEERAKGNILERFSAQQFPDLHSELNLSSLELGDSALYFCASSPSSGGATEQFFGPGTRLTVL.

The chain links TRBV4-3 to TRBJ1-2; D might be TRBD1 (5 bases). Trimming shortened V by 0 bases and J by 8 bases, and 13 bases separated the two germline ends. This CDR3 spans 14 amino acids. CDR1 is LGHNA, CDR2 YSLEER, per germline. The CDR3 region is CASSQERAGQGYTF. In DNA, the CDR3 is TGCGCCAGCAGCCAAGAAAGGGCAGGGCAAGGCTACACCTTC.

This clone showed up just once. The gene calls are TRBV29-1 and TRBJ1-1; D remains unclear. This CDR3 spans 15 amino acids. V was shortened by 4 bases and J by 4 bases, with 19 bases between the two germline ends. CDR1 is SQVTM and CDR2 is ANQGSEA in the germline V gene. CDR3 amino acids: CSVVAVRGQGTEAFF. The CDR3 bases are TGCAGCGTTGTAGCTGTCCGGGGTCAAGGCACTGAAGCTTTCTTT.

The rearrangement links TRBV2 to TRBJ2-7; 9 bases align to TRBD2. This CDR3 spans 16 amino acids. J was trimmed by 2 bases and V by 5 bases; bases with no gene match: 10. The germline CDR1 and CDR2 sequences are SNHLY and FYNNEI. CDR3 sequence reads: CASSPLWAGGTYEQYF. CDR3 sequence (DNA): TGTGCCAGCAGTCCACTTTGGGCGGGGGGGACCTACGAGCAGTACTTC. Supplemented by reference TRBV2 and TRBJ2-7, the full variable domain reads EPEVTQTPSHQVTQMGQEVILRCVPISNHLYFYWYRQILGQKVEFLVSFYNNEISEKSEIFDDQFSVERPDGSNFTLKIRSTKLEDSAMYFCASSPLWAGGTYEQYFGPGTRLTVT.

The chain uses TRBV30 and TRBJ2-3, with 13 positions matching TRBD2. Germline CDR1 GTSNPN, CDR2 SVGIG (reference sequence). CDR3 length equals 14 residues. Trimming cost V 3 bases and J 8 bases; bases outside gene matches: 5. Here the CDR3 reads CAWRLAGGRGTQYF. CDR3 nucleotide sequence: TGTGCCTGGAGACTAGCGGGGGGGCGGGGTACGCAGTATTTT. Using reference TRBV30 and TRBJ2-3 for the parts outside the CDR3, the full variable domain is SQTIHQWPATLVQPVGSPLSLECTVEGTSNPNLYWYRQAAGRGLQLLFYSVGIGQISSEVPQNLSASRPQDRQFILSSKKLLLSDSGFYLCAWRLAGGRGTQYFGPGTRLTVL.

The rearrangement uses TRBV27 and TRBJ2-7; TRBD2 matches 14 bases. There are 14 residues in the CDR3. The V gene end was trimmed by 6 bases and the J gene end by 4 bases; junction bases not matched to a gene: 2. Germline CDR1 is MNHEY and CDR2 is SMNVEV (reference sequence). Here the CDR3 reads CASRGTSGGYEQYF. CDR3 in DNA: TGTGCCAGCAGGGGGACTAGCGGGGGTTACGAGCAGTACTTC.

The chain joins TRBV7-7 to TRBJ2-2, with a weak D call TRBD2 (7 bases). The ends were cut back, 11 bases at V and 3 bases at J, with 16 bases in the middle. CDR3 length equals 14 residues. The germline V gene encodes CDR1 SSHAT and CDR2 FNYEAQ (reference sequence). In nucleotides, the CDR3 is TGTGCCTGCGCATCGGGGGGCCACACCGGGGAGCTGTTTTTT. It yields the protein CACASGGHTGELFF.

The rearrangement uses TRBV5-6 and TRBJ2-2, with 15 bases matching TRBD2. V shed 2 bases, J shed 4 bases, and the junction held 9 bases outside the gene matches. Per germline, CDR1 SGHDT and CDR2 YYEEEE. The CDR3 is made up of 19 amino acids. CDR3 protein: CASSFPGLAGGRGTGELFF. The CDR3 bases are TGTGCCAGCAGCTTTCCGGGACTAGCGGGGGGCCGGGGCACCGGGGAGCTGTTTTTT.

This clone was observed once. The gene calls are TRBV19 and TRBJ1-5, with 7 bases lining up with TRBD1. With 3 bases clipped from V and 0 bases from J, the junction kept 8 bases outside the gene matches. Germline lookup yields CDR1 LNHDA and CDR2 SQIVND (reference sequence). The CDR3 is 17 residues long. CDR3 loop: CASSIRDRAYSNQPQHF. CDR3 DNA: TGTGCCAGTAGTATCCGGGACAGAGCCTATAGCAATCAGCCCCAGCATTTT. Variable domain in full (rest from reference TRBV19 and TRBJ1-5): DGGITQSPKYLFRKEGQNVTLSCEQNLNHDAMYWYRQDPGQGLRLIYYSQIVNDFQKGDIAEGYSVSREKKESFPLTVTSAQKNPTAFYLCASSIRDRAYSNQPQHFGDGTRLSIL.

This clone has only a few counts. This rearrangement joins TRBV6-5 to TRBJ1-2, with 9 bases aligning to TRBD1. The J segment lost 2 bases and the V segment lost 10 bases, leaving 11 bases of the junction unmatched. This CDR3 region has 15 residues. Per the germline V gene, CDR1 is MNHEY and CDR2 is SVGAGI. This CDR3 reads CATSEYGQGNYGYTF. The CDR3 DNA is TGTGCCACCTCGGAATATGGACAGGGGAACTATGGCTACACCTTC.

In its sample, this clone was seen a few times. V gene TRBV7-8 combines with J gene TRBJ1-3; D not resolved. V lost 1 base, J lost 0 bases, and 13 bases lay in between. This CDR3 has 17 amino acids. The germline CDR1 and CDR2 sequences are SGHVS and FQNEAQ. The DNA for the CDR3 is TGTGCCAGCAGCTTAGGTAGCCGAGGCACCTCTGGAAACACCATATATTTT. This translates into CASSLGSRGTSGNTIYF.

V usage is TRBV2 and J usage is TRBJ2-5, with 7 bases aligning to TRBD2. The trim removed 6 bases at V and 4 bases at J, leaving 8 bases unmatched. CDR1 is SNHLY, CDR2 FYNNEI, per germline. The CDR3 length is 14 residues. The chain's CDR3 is CASRQPWGGETQYF. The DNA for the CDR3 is TGTGCCAGCAGGCAGCCGTGGGGGGGAGAGACCCAGTACTTC.